This TCR beta chain stems from a study of blood T cell repertoires in COVID-19 (dated by TCRdb to 2020 to 2021). With regard to the full study: Samples from collaborators originated in the United States, Italy and Spain and spanned both the acute and convalescent phases of COVID-19. Deeply sampled blood TCRbeta repertoires from subjects exposed to, actively infected with, or recovered from COVID-19 were included in the dataset. Samples were obtained from the ongoing ImmuneRACE study (first 160 participants) and from about 1,300 subjects provided by 6 global collaborators. Where HLA class I and class II types were available, the types were taken from metadata supplied by the sample provider, not from assay-based typing. A freely available public database, intended as a resource for researchers studying the immune response to SARS-CoV-2, is where the repertoires were released. Nearly every sample came with metadata listing a de-identified subject ID, COVID-19 status, age in years and sex. The prospective study material was composed of cDNA or gDNA derived from T cells, B-cell-depleted T cells, or PBMCs.

The study at large found these results: Clinical and demographic metadata were provided uncurated, with the amount varying by source and participant.

Cut back by 4 bases and 3 bases, the V and J ends lie 15 bases apart. The CDR3 holds 16 amino acids from the cysteine to the phenylalanine. Only the CDR3 DNA stays, 48 bases, in frame from base 1. The CDR1 and CDR2 encoded by the germline V gene are MNHNS and SASEGT. Note on this clone: What antigen it recognizes has not been identified. Base-call qualities are not available, and no considerably larger clone is one nucleotide away.

Each collaborating institution followed its own protocols to collect whole blood in K2EDTA tubes. For TCRbeta analysis, collaborators shipped samples as frozen whole blood, isolated PBMCs, or DNA extracted from either of those sample types. TCRbeta CDR3 regions were amplified from genomic DNA by means of the immunoSEQ Assay, a bias-controlled multiplex PCR. In the source study's methods: Within the assay, amplification of reference gene primers was used to estimate how many nucleated cells each sample contained. To quantify the absolute abundance of each unique TCRbeta CDR3 rearrangement, sequence reads were collapsed and filtered. For each sample, productive Simpson clonality was calculated by taking the square root of Simpson's diversity index across productive rearrangements. TCRdb re-hosts the immuneACCESS table, in-frame sequences only. Its copies lack some clones; in the studies checked, an unresolved V gene accounts for under half of them, and the cause for the rest is not known. V, J and clone size are taken as reported in that table, and D and trimming were inferred from the DNA itself. A total of around 210,000 clones appear in this sample, about 90% of them only once. Approximately 0.75% of the sample goes to the ten largest clones.

This receptor chain uses TRBV6-1 and TRBJ2-2, with TRBD1 tentatively as D gene (6 bases match). The receptor comes from a woman between 65 and 79 years old with acute or convalescent COVID-19. Material for sequencing was peripheral blood. Read as DNA, the sequence is TGTGCCAGCAGTGCCGGGACACAAATTCACACCGGGGAGCTGTTTTTT. Translated, this is CASSAGTQIHTGELFF.